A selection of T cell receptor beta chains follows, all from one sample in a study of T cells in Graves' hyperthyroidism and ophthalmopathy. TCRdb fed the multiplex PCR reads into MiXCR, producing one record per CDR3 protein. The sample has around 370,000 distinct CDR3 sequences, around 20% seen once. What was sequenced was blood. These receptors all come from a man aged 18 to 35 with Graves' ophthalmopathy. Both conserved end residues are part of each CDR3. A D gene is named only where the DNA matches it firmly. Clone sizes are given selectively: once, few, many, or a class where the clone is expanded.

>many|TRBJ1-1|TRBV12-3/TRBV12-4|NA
CASSFLQGNTEAFF
TGTGCCAGCAGTTTCCTACAGGGGAACACTGAAGCTTTCTTT
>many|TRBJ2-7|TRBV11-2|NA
CASSSRAPNYEQYF
TGTGCCAGCAGCTCCCGGGCCCCGAACTACGAGCAGTACTTC
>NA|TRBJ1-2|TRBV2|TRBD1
CASSAHRDRGNDGYTF
TGTGCCAGCAGCGCCCACCGGGACAGGGGGAATGATGGCTACACCTTC
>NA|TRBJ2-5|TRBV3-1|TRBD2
CASSQGKLAGGGGETQYF
TGTGCCAGCAGCCAAGGCAAACTAGCGGGGGGCGGTGGCGAGACCCAGTACTTC
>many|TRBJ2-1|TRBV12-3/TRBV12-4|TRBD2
CASSVAGGYEGDEQFF
TGTGCCAGCAGTGTGGCGGGGGGCTACGAGGGTGATGAGCAGTTCTTC
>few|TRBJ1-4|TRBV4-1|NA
CASSRDTTNEKLFF
TGCGCCAGTTCTAGGGACACAACTAATGAAAAACTGTTTTTT
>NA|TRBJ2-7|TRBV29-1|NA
CSVEGVGGTYEQYF
TGCAGCGTTGAAGGGGTCGGGGGCACCTACGAGCAGTACTTC
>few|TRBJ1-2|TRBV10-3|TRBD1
CATGTGYGYTF
TGTGCCACCGGGACAGGCTATGGCTACACCTTC
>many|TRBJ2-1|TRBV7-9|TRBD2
CASSLGRTSVYNEQFF
TGTGCCAGCAGCTTAGGCCGGACTAGCGTGTACAATGAGCAGTTCTTC
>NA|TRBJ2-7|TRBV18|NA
CASSPLPTQLAEQYF
TGTGCCAGCTCACCACTCCCGACCCAGTTGGCCGAGCAGTACTTC
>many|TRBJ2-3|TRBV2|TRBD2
CASTEGLDGRADTQYF
TGTGCCAGCACCGAAGGACTAGATGGCCGCGCAGATACGCAGTATTTT
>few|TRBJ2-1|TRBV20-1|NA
CSATSGGLNEQFF
TGCAGTGCGACCTCGGGGGGCCTCAATGAGCAGTTCTTC
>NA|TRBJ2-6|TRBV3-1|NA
CASSQALSGANVLTF
TGTGCCAGCAGCCAAGCGCTCTCTGGGGCCAACGTCCTGACTTTC
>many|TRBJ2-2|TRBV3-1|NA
CASSNTGELFF
TGTGCCAGCAGTAACACCGGGGAGCTGTTTTTT
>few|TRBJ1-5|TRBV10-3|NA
CAISESTLGENQPQHF
TGTGCCATCAGTGAGTCGACTTTGGGGGAGAATCAGCCCCAGCATTTT
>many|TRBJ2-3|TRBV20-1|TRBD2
CSARATSGGVQGTDTQYF
TGCAGTGCTAGGGCGACTAGCGGGGGGGTTCAGGGCACAGATACGCAGTATTTT
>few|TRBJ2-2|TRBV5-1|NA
CASSLATVTGELFF
TGCGCCAGCAGCTTGGCCACCGTGACCGGGGAGCTGTTTTTT
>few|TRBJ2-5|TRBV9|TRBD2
CASSETSGVTQYF
TGTGCCAGCAGCGAGACTAGCGGGGTGACCCAGTACTTC
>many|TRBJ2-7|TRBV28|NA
CASSFMKGGEQYF
TGTGCCAGCAGTTTTATGAAGGGAGGCGAGCAGTACTTC
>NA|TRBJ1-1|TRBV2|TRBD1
CASSVRTGVEAFF
TGTGCCAGCAGCGTAAGGACAGGGGTTGAAGCTTTCTTT
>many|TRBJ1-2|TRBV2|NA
CASRTIFGIFGYTF
TGTGCCAGCAGAACAATCTTCGGAATATTTGGCTACACCTTC
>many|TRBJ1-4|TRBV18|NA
CASSPTVPNEKLFF
TGTGCCAGCTCCCCGACAGTACCTAATGAAAAACTGTTTTTT
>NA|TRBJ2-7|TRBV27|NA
CASSLGSYAEQCF
TGTGCCAGCAGTTTAGGCAGTTATGCCGAGCAGTGCTTC
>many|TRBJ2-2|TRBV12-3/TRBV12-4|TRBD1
CASRPTGAIGTGELFF
TGTGCCAGCAGGCCGACAGGGGCCATAGGGACCGGGGAGCTGTTTTTT
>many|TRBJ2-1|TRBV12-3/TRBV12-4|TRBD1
CASSFGQGALRGEQFF
TGTGCCAGCAGTTTTGGACAGGGTGCCCTTAGGGGAGAGCAGTTCTTC
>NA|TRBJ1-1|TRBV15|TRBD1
CATSHRDRGLEAFF
TGTGCCACCAGTCACCGGGACAGGGGGCTTGAAGCTTTCTTT
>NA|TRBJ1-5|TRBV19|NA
CASSPLRGRSNQPQHF
TGTGCCAGTAGCCCCCTTCGGGGGAGAAGCAATCAGCCCCAGCATTTT
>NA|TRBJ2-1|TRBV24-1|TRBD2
CATSGTSGGLWSYNEQFF
TGTGCCACCTCCGGGACTAGCGGGGGACTTTGGTCCTACAATGAGCAGTTCTTC
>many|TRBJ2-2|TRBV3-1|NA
CASSLPSGSGELFF
TGTGCCAGCAGCCTCCCGTCCGGCAGCGGGGAGCTGTTTTTT
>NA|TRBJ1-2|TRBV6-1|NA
CASTSPTAGGNTF
TGTGCCAGCACCAGCCCTACTGCGGGGGGGAACACCTTC
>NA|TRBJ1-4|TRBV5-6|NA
CASSLWGTTNEKLFF
TGTGCCAGCAGCTTGTGGGGCACAACTAATGAAAAACTGTTTTTT
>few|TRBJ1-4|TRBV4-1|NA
CASSPGHRTATNEKLFF
TGCGCCAGCAGCCCTGGACACAGGACTGCAACTAATGAAAAACTGTTTTTT
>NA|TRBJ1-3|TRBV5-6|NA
CASSLGTTGNTIYF
TGTGCCAGCAGCTTGGGGACGACTGGAAACACCATATATTTT
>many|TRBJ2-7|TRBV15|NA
CATSRDGDEAGHEQYF
TGTGCCACCAGCAGAGATGGGGACGAAGCCGGCCACGAGCAGTACTTC
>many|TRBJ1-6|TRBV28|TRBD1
CASSFLQGDSPLHF
TGTGCCAGCAGTTTCCTACAGGGGGATTCACCCCTCCACTTT
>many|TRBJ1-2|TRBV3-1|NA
CASSLTRWAYTF
TGTGCCAGCAGCCTGACGCGCTGGGCCTACACCTTC
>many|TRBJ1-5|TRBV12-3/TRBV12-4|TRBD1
CASTGQGYQPQHF
TGTGCCAGCACCGGACAGGGATATCAGCCCCAGCATTTT
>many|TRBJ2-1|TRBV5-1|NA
CASNLQGGNEQFF
TGCGCCAGCAACCTACAGGGAGGCAATGAGCAGTTCTTC
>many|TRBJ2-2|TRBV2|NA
CASEGVNTGELFF
TGTGCCAGCGAGGGGGTGAACACCGGGGAGCTGTTTTTT
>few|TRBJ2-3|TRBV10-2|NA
CAVIPESTDTQYF
TGCGCTGTTATCCCAGAAAGCACAGATACGCAGTATTTT
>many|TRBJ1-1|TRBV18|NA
CASSRAYHTEAFF
TGTGCCAGCTCACGGGCGTACCACACTGAAGCTTTCTTT
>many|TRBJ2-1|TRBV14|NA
CASSRSRLGNEQFF
TGTGCCAGCAGCCGCTCGCGGCTAGGGAATGAGCAGTTCTTC
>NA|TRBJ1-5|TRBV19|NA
CASSIVRNQPQHF
TGTGCCAGTAGTATCGTCAGAAATCAGCCCCAGCATTTT
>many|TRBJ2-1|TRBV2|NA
CASSEKGTVGLDNEQFF
TGTGCCAGCAGTGAAAAGGGGACCGTGGGGTTGGACAATGAGCAGTTCTTC
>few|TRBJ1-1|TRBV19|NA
CASTSGGTKVAFF
TGTGCCAGTACCTCTGGAGGTACAAAGGTGGCTTTCTTT
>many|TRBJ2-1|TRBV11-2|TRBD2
CASSLGAGGPNEQFF
TGTGCCAGCAGCTTAGGAGCGGGGGGGCCCAATGAGCAGTTCTTC
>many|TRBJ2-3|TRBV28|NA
CASGGDRGSTDTQYF
TGTGCCAGCGGGGGTGACAGAGGGAGCACAGATACGCAGTATTTT
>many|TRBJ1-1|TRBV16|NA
CASSQWAAGTEAFF
TGTGCCAGCAGCCAATGGGCAGCCGGCACTGAAGCTTTCTTT
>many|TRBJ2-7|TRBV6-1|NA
CASSFGLIPSYEQYF
TGTGCCAGCAGTTTTGGACTTATCCCATCCTACGAGCAGTACTTC
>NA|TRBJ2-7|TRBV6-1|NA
CASSELGVSSYEQYF
TGTGCCAGCAGTGAATTGGGCGTTAGCTCCTACGAGCAGTACTTC
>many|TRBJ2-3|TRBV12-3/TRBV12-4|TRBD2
CASSPGLAGDGDTQYF
TGTGCCAGCAGCCCCGGACTAGCGGGTGACGGGGATACGCAGTATTTT
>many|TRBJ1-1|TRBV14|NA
CASSHHTEAFF
TGTGCCAGCAGCCATCACACTGAAGCTTTCTTT